This TCR beta chain was sequenced for a study of tumor-infiltrating lymphocytes in localized non-small cell lung cancer. As for the study in general: From each patient, both tumor and uninvolved lung, non-adjacent to tumor, were sampled. Study-wide points: Immunotypes IM1 and IM2 had similar TCR-derived T-cell fractions. TCR sequencing covered a subset of patients with enough tissue.

The V gene lost 0 bases and the J gene lost 3 bases, with 8 bases spanning the gap. Germline V gene data show CDR1 as MGHDK and CDR2 as SYGVNS. The CDR3 sequence is 14 residues long. In regard to this clone: Antigen: not known.

TCRdb keeps only in-frame clones here, not all; method: immunoSEQ multiplex PCR. The table records about 12,000 clones, around 80% of them present only once. The V call is TRBV25-1, the J call TRBJ1-2, with D maybe TRBD1 (5 bases). The specimen sequenced was lung tumor tissue. The receptor comes from a human donor with non-small cell lung cancer. The CDR3 nucleotides are TGTGCCAGCAGTGAATACGGCAGGGACTATGGCTACACCTTC. It specifies CASSEYGRDYGYTF.